This T cell receptor beta chain was found in a study of T cell responses to AZD1222 COVID-19 vaccine. A remark on this clone: Its antigen is unidentified.

V lost 5 bases, J lost 2 bases, and 12 bases stayed unmatched. This CDR3 spans 16 amino acids. In germline, CDR1 is MNHNY, CDR2 SVGAGI (reference sequence). Study findings and constraints: Increased Spike-specific TCR breadth and depth were observed after two AZD1222 doses.

This table comes from immunoSEQ multiplex PCR, and its TCRdb copy is limited to in-frame clones, with some not included. The table records about 130,000 clones, 84% of them present only once. The TCR originated in an adult in good health. The chain is built from TRBV6-6 and TRBJ2-7; 7 bases match TRBD1. The material was peripheral blood, obtained on day 0 of AZD1222 vaccination. In DNA form, the CDR3 reads TGTGCCAGCAGTCCCACAGGGACAGTCAGTACCTACGAGCAGTACTTC. It encodes CASSPTGTVSTYEQYF.